The present T cell receptor (beta chain) was sequenced within a study of OX40 agonist ivuxolimab in advanced cancers. In terms of the full investigation: The costimulatory receptor OX40 (CD134) was targeted by ivuxolimab, a fully human IgG2 agonistic monoclonal antibody. Intravenous ivuxolimab was administered to patients every 2 weeks at six dose levels: 0.01, 0.1, 0.3, 1.5, 3 and 10 mg/kg. Of the roughly 51 patients in dose escalation, about 20 had hepatocellular carcinoma, roughly 15 had melanoma, 9 had renal cell carcinoma and 9 had head and neck cancer. In the dose-escalation cohort, nearly 85% of patients were male, and the mean age was 60 years with a range of roughly 23 to 90. Patients were allowed to have had prior anti-PD-1, anti-PD-L1 or anti-CTLA-4 therapy, and around 37% of the dose-escalation patients had previously received checkpoint inhibitors. Three dose-escalation patients achieved partial responses, one with hepatocellular carcinoma and two with cutaneous melanoma. The point of sequencing TCRbeta in the periphery was to test whether ivuxolimab changed TCR sequence diversity and drove clonal T-cell expansion. The paper describes the monotherapy dose-escalation part (N ≈ 49 patients) of the phase I trial of ivuxolimab.

Paper-wide results and their limitations: After ivuxolimab, CD8+ T cells had more expanded clones than CD4+ T cells on average. Low levels of normalized T-cell clonal expansion were also seen in some patients who did not respond. The antigen specificity of the clonally expanded peripheral T cells was not determined. In the 0.1-3.0 mg/kg groups, partial responders had among the lowest normalized peripheral clonal expansion, particularly in CD8+ T cells. Clonal expansion of both CD4+ and CD8+ blood T cells was observed from baseline to week 6 at doses 0.1 to 3.0 mg/kg.

The trial excluded patients who had a history of autoimmune disease or were on systemic immunosuppression. In every dose cohort, peripheral blood was drawn for TCR sequencing at baseline, cycle 4 day 1, and cycle 7 day 1. The samples were taken from a phase I, first-in-human, multicenter, open-label dose-escalation trial of ivuxolimab. Adults with locally advanced or metastatic melanoma, renal cell, hepatocellular, or head and neck squamous cell carcinoma were enrolled in the trial. Before TCR sequencing, CD4+ T cells and CD8+ T cells from peripheral blood were sorted into separate populations. Genomic DNA was extracted from sorted cells for sequencing of the TCRbeta CDR3 region. The immunoSEQ Assay was used to sequence the TCRbeta CDR3 regions. TCRdb re-hosts the immuneACCESS table, in-frame sequences only. Its copies lack some clones; in the studies checked, an unresolved V gene accounts for under half of them, and the cause for the rest is not known. Counted in this sample were 95,000 to 110,000 clones; more than 85% of them appeared once. The ten largest clonotypes hold about 1.2% of the sample.

CDR1 and CDR2, per the germline V gene, are MNHEY and SVGAGI. From cysteine to phenylalanine, the CDR3 is 14 amino acids long. This entry keeps only the CDR3 DNA: 42 bases, framed from base 1. Trimming removed 5 bases from V and 3 bases from J, leaving 12 bases between the germline ends. On this clone: There is no known antigen for this receptor. Base qualities are not recorded, but no much larger clone differs from it by a single base.

This sequence uses TRBV6-5 and TRBJ2-3; TRBD2 is a weak D gene call, 6 bases matching. This specimen was CD4+ or CD8+ T cells sorted from blood, taken in a trial of the OX40 agonist ivuxolimab. The receptor was isolated from an adult with an advanced solid tumor such as melanoma, head and neck, liver or kidney cancer. At the DNA level, the sequence is TGTGCCAGCAGTGCGGGTCTAGCGACAGATACGCAGTATTTT. It codes for CASSAGLATDTQYF.